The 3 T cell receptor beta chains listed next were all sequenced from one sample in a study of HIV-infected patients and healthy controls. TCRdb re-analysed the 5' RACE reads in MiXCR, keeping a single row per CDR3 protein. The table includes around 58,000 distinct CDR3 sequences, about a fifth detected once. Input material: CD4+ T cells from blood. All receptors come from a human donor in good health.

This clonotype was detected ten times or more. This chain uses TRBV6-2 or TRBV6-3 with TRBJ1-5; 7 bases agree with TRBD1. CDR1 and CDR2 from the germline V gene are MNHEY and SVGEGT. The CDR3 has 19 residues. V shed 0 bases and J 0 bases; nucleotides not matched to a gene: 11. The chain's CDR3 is CASSYSGGTVTYSNQPQHF. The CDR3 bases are TGTGCCAGCAGTTACTCAGGGGGCACGGTGACTTATAGCAATCAGCCCCAGCATTTT.

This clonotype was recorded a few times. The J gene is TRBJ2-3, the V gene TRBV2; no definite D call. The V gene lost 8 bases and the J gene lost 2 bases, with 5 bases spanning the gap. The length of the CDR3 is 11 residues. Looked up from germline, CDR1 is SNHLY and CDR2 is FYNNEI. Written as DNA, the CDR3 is TGTGCCAGCCGGGTCACAGATACGCAGTATTTT. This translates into CASRVTDTQYF.

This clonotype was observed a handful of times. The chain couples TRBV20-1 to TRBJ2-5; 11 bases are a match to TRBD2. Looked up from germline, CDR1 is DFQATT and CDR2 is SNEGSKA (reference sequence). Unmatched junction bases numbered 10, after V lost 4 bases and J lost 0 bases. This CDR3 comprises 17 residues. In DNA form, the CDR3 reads TGCAGTGCTAAGGGCGCTAGCGGGGGGCGGTACCAAGAGACCCAGTACTTC. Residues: CSAKGASGGRYQETQYF.